This T cell receptor (beta chain) originates from a study of T cells after yellow fever vaccination. Template switching by 5'RACE produced TCR cDNA, adding a universal primer site and UMIs. TCRdb called the 5' RACE reads again in MiXCR, with one record for every CDR3 protein. The sample shows approximately 550,000 distinct CDR3 sequences, 19% of them seen only once. The clonotype originates from a man aged 30 to 39 who received the YFV17D yellow fever vaccine. This material consisted of PBMCs, taken 15 days after the yellow fever booster vaccination.

The DNA for the CDR3 is TGCGCCAGCAGCTTGGCCCTAGCGGGAGGTGGTGAGCAGTTCTTC. Translation gives CASSLALAGGGEQFF. The V and J genes are TRBV5-1 and TRBJ2-1, with 11 bases identical to TRBD2. Germline trimming cut 0 bases from V and 9 bases from J; bases unmatched to any gene: 5. This CDR3 has 15 residues. Germline assignment: CDR1 SGHRS and CDR2 YFSETQ.